This T cell receptor beta chain is drawn from a study of blood T cell repertoires in COVID-19. Background on the study: PBMCs, B-cell-depleted T cells, or T cells provided the cDNA or gDNA that made up the material.

Profiled with immunoSEQ multiplex PCR; TCRdb holds only in-frame clones, not every one. The top ten clones hold around 14% of a sample with 62,000 or so clones, approximately 78% of them seen once. With 4 bases removed from V and 8 bases from J, the gap between germline ends came to 14 bases. Germline V gives CDR1 MDHEN, CDR2 SYDVKM. This CDR3 is 13 amino acids long. This clone was seen just once. What was sequenced was peripheral blood. This TCR was sampled from a man between 60 and 70 years old with COVID-19, enrolled during active disease. The rearrangement uses TRBV28 and TRBJ1-2; D gene ambiguous. The CDR3 spells CASSSGSSGGYTF. In DNA form, the CDR3 reads TGTGCCAGCAGTTCGGGCTCCTCGGGGGGCTACACCTTC.